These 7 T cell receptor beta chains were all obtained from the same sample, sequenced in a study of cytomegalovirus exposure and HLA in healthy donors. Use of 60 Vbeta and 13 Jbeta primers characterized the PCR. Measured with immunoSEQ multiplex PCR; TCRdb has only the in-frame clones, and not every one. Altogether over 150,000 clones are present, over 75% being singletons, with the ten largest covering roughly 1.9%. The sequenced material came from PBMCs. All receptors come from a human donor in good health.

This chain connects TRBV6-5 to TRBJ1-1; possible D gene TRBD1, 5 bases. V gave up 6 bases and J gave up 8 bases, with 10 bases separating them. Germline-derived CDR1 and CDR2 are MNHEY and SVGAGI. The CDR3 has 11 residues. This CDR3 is CASSDKGEAFF. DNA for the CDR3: TGTGCCAGCAGCGATAAGGGGGAAGCTTTCTTT.

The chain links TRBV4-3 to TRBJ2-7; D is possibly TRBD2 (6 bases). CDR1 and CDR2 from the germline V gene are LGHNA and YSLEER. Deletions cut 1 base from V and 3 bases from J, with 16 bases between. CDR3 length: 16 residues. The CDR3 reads CASSQVGGPTYYEQYF. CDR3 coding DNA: TGCGCCAGCAGCCAAGTGGGGGGTCCTACCTACTACGAGCAGTACTTC.

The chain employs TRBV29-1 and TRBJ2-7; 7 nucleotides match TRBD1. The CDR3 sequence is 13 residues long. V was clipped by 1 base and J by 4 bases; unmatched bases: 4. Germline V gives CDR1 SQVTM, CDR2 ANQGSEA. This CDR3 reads CSVEVLTGYEQYF. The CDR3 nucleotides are TGCAGCGTTGAAGTTTTGACAGGGTACGAGCAGTACTTC.

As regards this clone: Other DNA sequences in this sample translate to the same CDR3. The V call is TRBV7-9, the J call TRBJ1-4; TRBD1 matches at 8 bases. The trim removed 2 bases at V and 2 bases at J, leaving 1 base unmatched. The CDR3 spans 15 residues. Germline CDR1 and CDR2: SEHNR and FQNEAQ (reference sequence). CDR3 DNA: TGTGCCAGCAGCTTATCAGGGGGCACTAATGAAAAACTGTTTTTT. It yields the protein CASSLSGGTNEKLFF.

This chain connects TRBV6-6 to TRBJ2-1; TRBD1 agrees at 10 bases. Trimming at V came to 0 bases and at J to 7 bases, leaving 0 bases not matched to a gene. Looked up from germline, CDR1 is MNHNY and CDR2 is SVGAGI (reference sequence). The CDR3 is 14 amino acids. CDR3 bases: TGTGCCAGCAGTTACTCGGACAGGGGGAATGAGCAGTTCTTC. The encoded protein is CASSYSDRGNEQFF.

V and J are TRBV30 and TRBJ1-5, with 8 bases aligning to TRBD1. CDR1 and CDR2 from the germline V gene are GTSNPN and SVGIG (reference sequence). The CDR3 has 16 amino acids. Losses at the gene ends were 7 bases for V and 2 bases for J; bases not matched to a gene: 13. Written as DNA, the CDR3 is TGTGCCTCCCGCACCCAACCGGGACAGGGCAATCAGCCCCAGCATTTT. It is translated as CASRTQPGQGNQPQHF.

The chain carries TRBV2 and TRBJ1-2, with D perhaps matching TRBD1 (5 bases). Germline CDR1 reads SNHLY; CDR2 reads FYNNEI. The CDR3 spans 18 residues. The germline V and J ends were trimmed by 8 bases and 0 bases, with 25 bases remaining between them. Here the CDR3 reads CASPAPTDYKPPNYGYTF. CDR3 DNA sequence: TGTGCCAGCCCCGCTCCGACAGATTATAAACCTCCTAACTATGGCTACACCTTC.